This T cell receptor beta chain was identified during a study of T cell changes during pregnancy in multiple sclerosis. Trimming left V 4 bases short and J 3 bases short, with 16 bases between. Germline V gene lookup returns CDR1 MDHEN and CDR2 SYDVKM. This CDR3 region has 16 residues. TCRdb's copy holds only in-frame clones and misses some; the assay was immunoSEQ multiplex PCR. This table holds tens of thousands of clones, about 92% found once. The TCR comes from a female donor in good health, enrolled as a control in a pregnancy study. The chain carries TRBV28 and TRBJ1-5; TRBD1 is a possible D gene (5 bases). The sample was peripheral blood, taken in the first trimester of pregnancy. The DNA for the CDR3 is TGTGCCAGCAGTTCCACCGGGGGTTCGCCCAATCAGCCCCAGCATTTT. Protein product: CASSSTGGSPNQPQHF.